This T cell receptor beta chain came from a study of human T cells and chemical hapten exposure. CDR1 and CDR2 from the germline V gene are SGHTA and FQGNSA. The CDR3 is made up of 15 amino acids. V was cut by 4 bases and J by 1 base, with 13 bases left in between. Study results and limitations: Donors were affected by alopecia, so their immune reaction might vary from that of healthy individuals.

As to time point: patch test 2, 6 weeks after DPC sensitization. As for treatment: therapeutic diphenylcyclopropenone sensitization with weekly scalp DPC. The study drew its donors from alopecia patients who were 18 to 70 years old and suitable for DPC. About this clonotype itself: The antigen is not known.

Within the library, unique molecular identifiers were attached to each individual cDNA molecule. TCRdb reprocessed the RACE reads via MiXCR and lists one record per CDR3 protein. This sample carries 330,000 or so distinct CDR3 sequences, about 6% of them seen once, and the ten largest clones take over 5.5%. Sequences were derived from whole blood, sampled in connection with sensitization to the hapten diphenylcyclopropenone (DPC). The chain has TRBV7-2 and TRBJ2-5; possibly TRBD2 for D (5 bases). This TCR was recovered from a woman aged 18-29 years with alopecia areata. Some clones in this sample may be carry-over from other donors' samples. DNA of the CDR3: TGTGCCAGCAGCTACAACCCCGGGGTCCAAGAGACCCAGTACTTC. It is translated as CASSYNPGVQETQYF. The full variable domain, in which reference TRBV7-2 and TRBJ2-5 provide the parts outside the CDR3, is GAGVSQSPSNKVTEKGKDVELRCDPISGHTALYWYRQSLGQGLEFLIYFQGNSAPDKSGLPSDRFSAERTGGSVSTLTIQRTQQEDSAVYLCASSYNPGVQETQYFGPGTRLLVL.